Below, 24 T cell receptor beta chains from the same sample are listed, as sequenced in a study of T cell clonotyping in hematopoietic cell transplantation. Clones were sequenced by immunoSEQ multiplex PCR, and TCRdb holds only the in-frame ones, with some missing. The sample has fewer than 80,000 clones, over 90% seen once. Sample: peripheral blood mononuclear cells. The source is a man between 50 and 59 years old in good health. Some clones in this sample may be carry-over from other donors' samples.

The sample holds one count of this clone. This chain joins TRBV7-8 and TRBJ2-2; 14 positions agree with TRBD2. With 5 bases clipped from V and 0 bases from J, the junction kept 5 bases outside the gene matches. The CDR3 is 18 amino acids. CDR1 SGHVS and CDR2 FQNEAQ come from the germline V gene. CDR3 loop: CASSPGLAGGTNTGELFF. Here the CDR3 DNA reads TGTGCCAGCAGCCCTGGACTAGCGGGAGGTACGAACACCGGGGAGCTGTTTTTT.

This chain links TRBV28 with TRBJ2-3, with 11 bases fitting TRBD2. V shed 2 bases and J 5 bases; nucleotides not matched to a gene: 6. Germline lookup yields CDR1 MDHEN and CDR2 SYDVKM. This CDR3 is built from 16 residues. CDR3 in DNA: TGTGCCAGCAGTTTAAGGCTAGCGGGAGGCCGAGATACGCAGTATTTT. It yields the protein CASSLRLAGGRDTQYF.

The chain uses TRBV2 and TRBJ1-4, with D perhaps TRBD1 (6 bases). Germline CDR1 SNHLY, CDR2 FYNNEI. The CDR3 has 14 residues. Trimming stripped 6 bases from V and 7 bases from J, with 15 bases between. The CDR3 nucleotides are TGTGCCAGCAGGGTGTACAGGGCCTCTGAAAAACTGTTTTTT. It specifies CASRVYRASEKLFF.

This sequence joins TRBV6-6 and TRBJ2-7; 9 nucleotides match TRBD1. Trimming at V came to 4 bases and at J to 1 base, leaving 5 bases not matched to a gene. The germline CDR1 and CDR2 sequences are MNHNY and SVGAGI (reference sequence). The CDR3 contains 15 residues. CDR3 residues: CASSSGGTGSYEQYF. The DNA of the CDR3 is TGTGCCAGCAGTTCAGGAGGGACAGGGTCCTACGAGCAGTACTTC.

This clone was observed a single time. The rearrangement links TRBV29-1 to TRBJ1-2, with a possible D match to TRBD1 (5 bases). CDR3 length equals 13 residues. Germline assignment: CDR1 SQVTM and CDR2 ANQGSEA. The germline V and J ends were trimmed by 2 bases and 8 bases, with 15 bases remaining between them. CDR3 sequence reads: CSVEKPGIDGYTF. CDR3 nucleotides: TGCAGCGTTGAAAAACCAGGGATTGACGGCTACACCTTC.

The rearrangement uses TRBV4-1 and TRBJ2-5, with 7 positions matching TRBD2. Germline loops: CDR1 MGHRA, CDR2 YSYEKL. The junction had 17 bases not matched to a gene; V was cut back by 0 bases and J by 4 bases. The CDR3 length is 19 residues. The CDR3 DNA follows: TGCGCCAGCAGCCAAGAACCCCCATCGGGCGGCGGGAGTGGAGAGACCCAGTACTTC. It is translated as CASSQEPPSGGGSGETQYF.

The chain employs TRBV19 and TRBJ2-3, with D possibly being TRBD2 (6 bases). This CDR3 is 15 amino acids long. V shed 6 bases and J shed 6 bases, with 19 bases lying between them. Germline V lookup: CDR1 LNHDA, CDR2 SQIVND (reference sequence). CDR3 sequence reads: CASSIGGQRMDTQYF. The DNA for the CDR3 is TGTGCCAGTAGCATCGGGGGTCAACGTATGGATACGCAGTATTTT.

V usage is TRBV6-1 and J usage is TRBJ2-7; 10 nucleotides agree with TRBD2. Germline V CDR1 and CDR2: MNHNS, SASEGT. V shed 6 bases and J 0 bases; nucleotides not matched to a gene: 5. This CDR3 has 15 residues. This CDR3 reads CASRRAGGDSYEQYF. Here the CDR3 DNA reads TGTGCCAGCAGACGAGCGGGGGGGGACTCCTACGAGCAGTACTTC.

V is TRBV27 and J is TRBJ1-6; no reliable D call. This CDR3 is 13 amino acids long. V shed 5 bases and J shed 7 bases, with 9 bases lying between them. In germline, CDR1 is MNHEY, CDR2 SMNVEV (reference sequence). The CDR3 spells CASSLAANSPLHF. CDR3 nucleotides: TGTGCCAGCAGTCTGGCAGCCAATTCACCCCTCCACTTT.

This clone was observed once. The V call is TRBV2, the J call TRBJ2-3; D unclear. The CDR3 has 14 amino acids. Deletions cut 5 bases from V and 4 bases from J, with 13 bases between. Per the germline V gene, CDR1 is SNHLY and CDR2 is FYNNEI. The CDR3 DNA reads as TGTGCCAGCAGTCCTGGTTCGCACGCAGATACGCAGTATTTT. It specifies CASSPGSHADTQYF.

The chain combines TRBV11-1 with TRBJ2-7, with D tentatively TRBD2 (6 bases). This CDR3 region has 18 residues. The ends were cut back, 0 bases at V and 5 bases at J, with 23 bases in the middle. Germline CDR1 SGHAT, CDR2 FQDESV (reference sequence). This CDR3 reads CASSLAAGFGGENHEQYF. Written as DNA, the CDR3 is TGTGCCAGCAGCTTAGCGGCAGGCTTCGGGGGAGAGAACCACGAGCAGTACTTC.

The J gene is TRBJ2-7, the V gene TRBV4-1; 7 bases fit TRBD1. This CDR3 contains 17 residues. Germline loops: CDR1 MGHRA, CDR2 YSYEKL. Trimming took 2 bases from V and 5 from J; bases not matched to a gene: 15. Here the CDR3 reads CASSQSYSDRGQHEQYF. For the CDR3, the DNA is TGCGCCAGCAGCCAATCCTACTCTGATAGGGGGCAACACGAGCAGTACTTC.

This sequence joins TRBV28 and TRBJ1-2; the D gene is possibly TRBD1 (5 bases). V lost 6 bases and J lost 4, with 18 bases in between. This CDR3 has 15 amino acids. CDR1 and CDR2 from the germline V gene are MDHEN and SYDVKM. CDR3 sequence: CASRLSGTDSYGYTF. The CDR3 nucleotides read TGTGCCAGCAGGCTTTCCGGGACGGACTCCTATGGCTACACCTTC.

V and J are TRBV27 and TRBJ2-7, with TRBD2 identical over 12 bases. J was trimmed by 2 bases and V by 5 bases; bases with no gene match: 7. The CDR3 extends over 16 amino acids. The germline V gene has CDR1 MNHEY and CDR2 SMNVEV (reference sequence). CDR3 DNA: TGTGCCAGCAGTACCTGGACTAGCGGGAATACCTACGAGCAGTACTTC. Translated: CASSTWTSGNTYEQYF.

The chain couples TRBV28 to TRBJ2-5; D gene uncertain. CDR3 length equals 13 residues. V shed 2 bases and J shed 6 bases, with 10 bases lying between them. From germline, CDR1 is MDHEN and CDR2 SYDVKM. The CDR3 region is CASSLLQGQTQYF. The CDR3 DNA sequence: TGTGCCAGCAGTTTACTCCAAGGACAGACCCAGTACTTC.

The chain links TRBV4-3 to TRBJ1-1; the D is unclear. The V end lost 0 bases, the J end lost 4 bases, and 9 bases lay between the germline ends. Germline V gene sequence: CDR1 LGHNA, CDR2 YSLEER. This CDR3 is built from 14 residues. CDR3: CASSQDRALTEAFF. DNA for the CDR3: TGCGCCAGCAGCCAAGATCGAGCCCTCACTGAAGCTTTCTTT.

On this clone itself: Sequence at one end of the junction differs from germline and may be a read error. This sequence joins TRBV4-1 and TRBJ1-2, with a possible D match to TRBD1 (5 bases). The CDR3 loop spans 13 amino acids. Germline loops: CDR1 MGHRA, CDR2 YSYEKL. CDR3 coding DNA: TGCGCCAGCAGCCAAGGGGTTGTGGGGACGCGGAACTTC. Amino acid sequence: CASSQGVVGTRNF.

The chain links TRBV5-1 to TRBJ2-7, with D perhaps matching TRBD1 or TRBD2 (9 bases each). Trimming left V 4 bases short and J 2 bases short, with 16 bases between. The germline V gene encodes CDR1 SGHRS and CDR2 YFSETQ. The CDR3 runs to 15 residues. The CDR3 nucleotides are TGCGCCAGCAGCCCTAGCGGGACAGGGACCTACGAGCAGTACTTC. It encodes CASSPSGTGTYEQYF. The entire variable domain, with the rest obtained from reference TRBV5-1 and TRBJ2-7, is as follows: KAGVTQTPRYLIKTRGQQVTLSCSPISGHRSVSWYQQTPGQGLQFLFEYFSETQRNKGNFPGRFSGRQFSNSRSEMNVSTLELGDSALYLCASSPSGTGTYEQYFGPGTRLTVT.

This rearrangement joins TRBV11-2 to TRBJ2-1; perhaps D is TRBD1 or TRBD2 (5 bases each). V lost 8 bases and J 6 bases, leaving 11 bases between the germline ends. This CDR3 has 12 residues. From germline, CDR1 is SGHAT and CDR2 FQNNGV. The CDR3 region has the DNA TGTGCCAGCTACCGGGGCGGCAATGAGCAGTTCTTC. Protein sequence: CASYRGGNEQFF.

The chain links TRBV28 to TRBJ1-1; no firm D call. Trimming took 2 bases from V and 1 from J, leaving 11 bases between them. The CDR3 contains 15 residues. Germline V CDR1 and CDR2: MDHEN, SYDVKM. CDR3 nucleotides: TGTGCCAGCAGTTTACGGTCCACTCCGAACACTGAAGCTTTCTTT. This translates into CASSLRSTPNTEAFF.

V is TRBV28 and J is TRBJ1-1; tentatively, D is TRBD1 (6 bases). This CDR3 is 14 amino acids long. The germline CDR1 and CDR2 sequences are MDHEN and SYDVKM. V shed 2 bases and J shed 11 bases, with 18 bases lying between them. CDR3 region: CASSLDPGRGWAFF. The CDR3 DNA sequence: TGTGCCAGCAGTTTAGACCCGGGCAGGGGCTGGGCTTTCTTT.

DNA of the CDR3: TGTGCCAGCAGGGACGGGACTAGCGGGGGGCAAAGCACAGATACGCAGTATTTT. As protein: CASRDGTSGGQSTDTQYF. The gene calls are TRBV2 and TRBJ2-3; 15 bases align to TRBD2. V shed 6 bases and J 0 bases; nucleotides not matched to a gene: 7. Germline CDR1 and CDR2: SNHLY and FYNNEI. The CDR3 spans 18 residues.

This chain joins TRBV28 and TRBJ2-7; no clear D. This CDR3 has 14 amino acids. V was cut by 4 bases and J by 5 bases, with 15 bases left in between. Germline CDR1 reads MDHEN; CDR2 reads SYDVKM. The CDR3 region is CASSSTLKLDEQYF. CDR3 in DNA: TGTGCCAGCAGTTCCACCTTGAAACTGGACGAGCAGTACTTC.

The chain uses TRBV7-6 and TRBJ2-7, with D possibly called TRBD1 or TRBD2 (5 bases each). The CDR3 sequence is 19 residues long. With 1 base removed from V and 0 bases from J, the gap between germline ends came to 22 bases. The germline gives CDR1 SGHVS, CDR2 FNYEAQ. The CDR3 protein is CASSLGGLSPTLSSYEQYF. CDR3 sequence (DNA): TGTGCCAGCAGCTTAGGGGGGTTAAGCCCAACACTTAGCTCCTACGAGCAGTACTTC.